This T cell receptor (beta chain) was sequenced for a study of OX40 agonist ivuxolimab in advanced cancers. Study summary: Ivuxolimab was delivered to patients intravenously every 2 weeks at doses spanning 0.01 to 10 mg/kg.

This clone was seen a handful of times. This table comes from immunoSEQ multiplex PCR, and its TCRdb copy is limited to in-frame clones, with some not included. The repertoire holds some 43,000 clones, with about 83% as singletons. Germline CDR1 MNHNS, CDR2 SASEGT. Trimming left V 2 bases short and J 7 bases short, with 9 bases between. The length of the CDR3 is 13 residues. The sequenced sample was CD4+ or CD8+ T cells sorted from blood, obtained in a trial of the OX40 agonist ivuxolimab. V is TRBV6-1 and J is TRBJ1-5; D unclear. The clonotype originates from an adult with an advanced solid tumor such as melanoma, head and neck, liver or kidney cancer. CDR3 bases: TGTGCCAGCAGTGAAACGGGAGCACAGCCCCAGCATTTT. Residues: CASSETGAQPQHF.